This T cell receptor beta chain was identified in a study of blood T cell repertoires in COVID-19. Overall study context: Either two negative PCRs, clearance, or symptom resolution qualified Cohort 3 donors as recovered. PBMCs, B-cell-depleted T cells, or T cells provided the cDNA or gDNA that made up the material.

CDR3 size: 16 residues. Germline loops: CDR1 WSHSY, CDR2 SAAADI. V lost 8 bases, J lost 2 bases, and 19 bases lay in between. The study assigned cohorts using participant-reported clinical history. TCRdb's copy holds only in-frame clones and misses some; the assay was immunoSEQ multiplex PCR. The sample has roughly 150,000 clones, about 80% seen once. This TCR was sampled from a man aged 45-65 years in a cohort exposed to, infected with or recovered from COVID-19 (not recorded which). Material for sequencing was PBMCs or T cells enriched from blood (not recorded which). The chain recombines TRBV10-2 with TRBJ1-5; a possible D gene is TRBD1 (5 bases). The CDR3 protein is CASSLRRGIGNQPQHF. CDR3 nucleotides: TGCGCCAGCTCCCTCCGGCGGGGGATAGGCAATCAGCCCCAGCATTTT.